This entry concerns a single TCR beta chain. The target of this receptor is not known. Nothing much larger sits one base from this clone, and base qualities are not available. Including cysteine and phenylalanine, the CDR3 has 12 amino acids. The CDR3 DNA has 36 bases and is translated from base 1. The germline ends are 13 bases apart after V is trimmed by 8 bases and J by 6 bases. From a lookup of the germline V gene, CDR1 and CDR2 are MDHEN and SYDVKM. The cohort comprised fewer than 750 healthy bone marrow donors. Cohort members were all nominally healthy when sampled, although unrecorded immune exposures were likely present. The donor tested CMV seronegative, placing the donor among the roughly 350 seronegative members of the cohort. A peripheral blood sample was provided by each donor, and peripheral blood mononuclear cells were used for TCR beta sequencing. Genomic DNA was extracted from the blood cell samples with the Qiagen DNeasy Blood Extraction Kit.

Library generation was performed with the immunoSEQ multiplex PCR assay. The multiplex PCR relied on a mix of 60 forward primers for TCR Vbeta segments and 13 reverse primers for TCR Jbeta segments. The CDR3 region of rearranged TCR beta genes was amplified from genomic DNA by a multiplex PCR assay. On the Illumina HiSeq System, the amplified TCR beta libraries were sequenced as 87-base-pair reads. Processing in the source paper ran as follows. A later analysis counted approximately 84 million unique TCR beta chains across the 700 or so repertoires, and some 12 million of these chains were shared by at least two donors. A nearest-neighbor algorithm error-corrected the raw reads and collapsed the reads into unique sequences, merging closely related sequences to remove PCR and sequencing errors. To assign V, D and J gene segments, CDR3 sequences were aligned to IMGT reference sequences. For a sequence to be retained, at least a six-nucleotide match to both a V gene segment and a J gene segment was required. A rearrangement was called productive if the CDR3 had no stop codons and remained in frame with V and J, and every other rearrangement was called non-productive. CDR3 was defined by IMGT convention, running from the second conserved V-encoded cysteine to the conserved J-encoded phenylalanine. The earlier analysis of 550 to 650 of the donors excluded any sequence lacking an unambiguous match to a single V gene segment. In an earlier analysis of almost 600 of the donors, a V segment was called functional when productive rearrangements were above 56.7%, and segregating when the standard deviation between donors exceeded 5%. A statistical classification framework was developed to diagnose cytomegalovirus status using the catalog of TCR beta chain sequences. In a later analysis, V and J genes were assigned by comparing TCR nucleotide sequences against IMGT/GENE-DB human TR gene sequences. The TCRdist pipeline was used in a later analysis to assign CDR3 sequences and most-parsimonious VDJ recombination scenarios. In a later analysis, every TCR beta chain was defined by the combination of its CDR3 amino acid sequence and its V-gene family, and reads without a unique V-gene family were dropped. A later analysis removed several hundred highly shared, low-generation-probability nucleotide sequences to deal with suspected cross-contamination and a sequencing artifact. A later analysis calculated a clonal expansion index for each public chain from normalized within-repertoire ranks of inferred template counts. Generation probabilities in a later analysis came from a VDJ recombination model fitted to out-of-frame rearrangements, and those results were checked against IGoR. Hypergeometric tests were used in a later analysis to score TCR-TCR, TCR-HLA and TCR-CMV co-occurrence, with a repertoire-size bias correction applied to the TCR pairs. In a later analysis, false discovery rates were estimated by permuting HLA or CMV assignments 20 times. A later analysis grouped co-occurring TCRs with DBSCAN, adding TCRdist sequence similarity when clustering within HLA-allele-positive subsets. For co-occurrence clustering, repertoires with fewer than 30,000 or more than 120,000 public chains were excluded, along with roughly 5 repertoires with anomalous nucleotide sharing. The immuneACCESS repertoire file appears here via TCRdb, limited to in-frame rearrangements. These files lack a portion of the clones; in checked studies, under half of the deficit traces to unresolved V genes, and the cause of the others is not known. That table gives V, J and clone size, and the DNA gave D and trimming. The sample table shows roughly 150,000 clones, and roughly 79% are seen once. The top ten clonotypes cover approximately 1% of the sample.

This specimen comes from a study of cytomegalovirus exposure and HLA in healthy donors (TCRdb year 2017). Some background on the complete study: An earlier analysis of about 530 of the donors reported about 280 Gb of sequence data and around 110 million unique TCR beta sequences obtained from around 170 million T cells. An early release covering 550 to 650 HLA-typed donors comprised 250 to 350 gigabases of sequencing data and tens of millions of unique TCR sequences. The genetic ancestry cluster associated with self-reported Caucasian donors included about 81% of the 398 genotyped donors. The study aimed to test whether signatures of past pathogen exposure could be identified by cataloging public T cell receptors. Using immunosequencing, the study profiled T cell repertoires from 500 to 800 subjects and related those repertoires to cytomegalovirus serostatus. In addition to the first cohort of 650 to 750 subjects, a separate validation cohort of under 150 different subjects was used. To predict cytomegalovirus infection status, the study brought together high-throughput TCR immunosequencing, statistical association of individual TCRs with disease status, and machine learning. A later analysis re-examined previously published TCR beta repertoires from 610 or so donors and added high-resolution HLA genotyping to investigate patterns of TCR occurrence. Rather than drawing on any new phenotypic data, the later analysis identified candidate immune exposures from TCR beta sequences and the way those sequences occurred across donors. In an earlier analysis of 500 to 650 of the donors, high-throughput TCR beta sequencing was used to judge whether each TCR beta V gene segment behaved as functional or pseudogenic. Donor age, sex, ethnicity and CMV serostatus were compiled alongside the repertoire data. Genome-wide SNP genotypes for about 55% of the roughly 670 donors were used in a later genetic analysis, which treated that subset as a discovery cohort. All discovery cohort repertoires had been generated on a single sequencing platform. HLA typing included class I and class II loci at four-digit resolution. The number of donors typed differed by locus, with 629-630 for A, B, C, DRB1 and DQB1, roughly 520 for DQA1, 600 to 610 for DPA1, and roughly 450 for DPB1. Because of strong linkage in the cohort, 5 or 6 DR-DQ haplotypes were treated as single units for association and clustering. Among about 400 genotyped donors of the cohort, an average of about 240,000 unique TCR beta nucleotide sequences was sequenced per donor, of which approximately 19% were non-productive. What the authors observed across the whole study: Because the 87-base-pair reads could not distinguish some IMGT-functional V segments, including TRBV6-2 and TRBV6-3, those segments were excluded. Three of the identified cytomegalovirus-associated TCR beta chains were confirmed in vitro to be specific for cytomegalovirus antigens. According to a later genetic analysis, donors in an Asian-associated ancestry cluster had fewer N-insertions in productive TCRs than the roughly 700-donor mean. V-gene and J-gene trimming of TCR beta chains was associated with a missense DCLRE1C variant in a later genetic analysis, and the association was replicated in an independent cohort. The presence/absence analyses assumed that sequencing depth was roughly uniform across donors, and that assumption may not be true. When HLA alleles, especially DR and DQ, strongly co-occurred, attributing TCR associations to individual alleles was difficult. Broadly in line with IMGT annotations, most TCR beta V segments showed up in productive rearrangements about 90% or about 30% of the time in an earlier analysis of several hundred of the donors. Correlated functional status among segregating V segments might reflect linkage disequilibrium, but an unknown experimental factor could not be ruled out. Because counts were too low, some 17 rarely observed V segments, including chromosome 9 orphons, were excluded from the earlier analysis of 587 of the donors. In a later analysis, HLA-associated TCR beta chains showed more clonal expansion and lower generation probabilities than non-associated chains that were equally common. The cohort was sequenced for TCR beta chains only, and without alpha or paired-chain data the features that could be detected were limited. Most TCR sequences were seen in very few donors, while some public TCRs were found in many individuals. The sequencing pipeline was judged likely to have produced a cluster of highly shared sequence variants as a technical artifact. A later analysis found that TCR association rates varied across HLA loci, with DRB1 alleles showing the most associated TCRs and HLA-C alleles the fewest. Because some donors lacked HLA typing at each locus, the association tests relied only on the typed subset. The classifier was reported to diagnose cytomegalovirus status with high specificity and sensitivity in both the original cohort and the validation cohort. A further reported finding was that TCR beta sequences accurately predicted the HLA-A and HLA-B alleles for most subjects in the first cohort. According to the authors, the approach could potentially be generalized to other disease states and immunological phenotypes. The study listed approximately 160 TCR beta chains as associated with cytomegalovirus. In a later analysis, some 17,000 TCR beta sequences were associated with specific HLA alleles at a false discovery rate of 0.05. A later analysis found that most CMV-associated TCR beta chains appeared HLA-restricted, with HLA associations seemingly driven largely by CMV exposure. Several of the top co-occurrence clusters appeared to be linked to parvovirus B19, influenza, CMV and Epstein-Barr virus, according to a later analysis. The only immune exposure information available for the cohort was CMV serostatus.

The receptor's source is a middle-aged woman in good health and CMV-seronegative. The sequence links TRBV28 to TRBJ1-1; 5 matching bases give a weak D call of TRBD1. The specimen was PBMCs. The DNA is as follows: TGTGCCAGCCGGGACTCTATAGCTGAAGCTTTCTTT. It translates to CASRDSIAEAFF.